Detailed here is one TCR beta chain. Its antigen is unknown. V was trimmed by 0 bases and J by 3 bases, leaving 6 bases between them. In germline, CDR1 is SGHTA, CDR2 FQGNSA. CDR3 length: 13 amino acids. The entry originates in a study of STAT5B mutations in CD4+ large granular lymphocyte leukemia. Whole-study results and caveats: The CD4+ versus CD8+ T-LGLL clonality difference may reflect limited sample size. No patients shared main leukemic clonotypes, though roughly 27% appeared at low frequency elsewhere. Top patient clones used TRBV06 genes more often: 8/27 versus 2/35 in controls.

This was a survey-level run. Profiled with immunoSEQ multiplex PCR; TCRdb holds only in-frame clones, not every one. Found here are roughly 36,000 clones, 65% to 70% of them singletons; the top ten hold less than 3%. The TCR originated in a human donor in good health. The rearrangement joins TRBV7-2 to TRBJ2-7; D perhaps matches TRBD2 (5 bases). Source material: CD4+ T cells from blood buffy coats. CDR3 sequence reads: CASSLAGDYEQYF. CDR3 DNA: TGTGCCAGCAGCTTAGCCGGGGACTACGAGCAGTACTTC.